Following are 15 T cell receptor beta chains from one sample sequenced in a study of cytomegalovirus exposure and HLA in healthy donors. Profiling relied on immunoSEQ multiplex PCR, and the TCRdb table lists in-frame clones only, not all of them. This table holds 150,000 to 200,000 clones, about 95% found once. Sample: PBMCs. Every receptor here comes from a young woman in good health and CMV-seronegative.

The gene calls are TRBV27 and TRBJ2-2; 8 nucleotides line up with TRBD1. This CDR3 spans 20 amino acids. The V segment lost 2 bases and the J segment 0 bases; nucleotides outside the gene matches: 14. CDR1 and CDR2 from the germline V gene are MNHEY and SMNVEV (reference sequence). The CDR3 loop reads CASSLTPDRAPFANTGELFF. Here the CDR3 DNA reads TGTGCCAGCAGTTTAACACCGGACAGGGCCCCTTTTGCGAACACCGGGGAGCTGTTTTTT.

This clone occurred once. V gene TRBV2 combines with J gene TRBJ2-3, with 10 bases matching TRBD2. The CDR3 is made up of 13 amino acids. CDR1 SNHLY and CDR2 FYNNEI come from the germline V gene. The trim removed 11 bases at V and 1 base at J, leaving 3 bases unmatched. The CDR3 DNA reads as TGTGCCGGCGGACTAGCGGGCACAGATACGCAGTATTTT. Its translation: CAGGLAGTDTQYF.

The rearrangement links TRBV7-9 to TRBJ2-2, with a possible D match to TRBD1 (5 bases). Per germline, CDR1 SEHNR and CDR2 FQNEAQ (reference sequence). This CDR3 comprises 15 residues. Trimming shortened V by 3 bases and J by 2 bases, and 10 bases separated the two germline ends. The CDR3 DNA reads TGTGCCAGCAGCTTGCAGACAGATAACACCGGGGAGCTGTTTTTT. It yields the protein CASSLQTDNTGELFF.

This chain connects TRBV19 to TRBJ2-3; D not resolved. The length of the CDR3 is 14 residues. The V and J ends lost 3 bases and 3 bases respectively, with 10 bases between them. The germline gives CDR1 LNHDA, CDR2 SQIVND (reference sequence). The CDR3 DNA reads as TGTGCCAGTAGTATGGTGCTAGGTACAGATACGCAGTATTTT. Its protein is CASSMVLGTDTQYF.

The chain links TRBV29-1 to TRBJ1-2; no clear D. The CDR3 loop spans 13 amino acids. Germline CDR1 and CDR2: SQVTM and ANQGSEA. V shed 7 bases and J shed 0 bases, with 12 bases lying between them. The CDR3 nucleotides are TGCAGCGCCAGATATCCCACTAACTATGGCTACACCTTC. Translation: CSARYPTNYGYTF.

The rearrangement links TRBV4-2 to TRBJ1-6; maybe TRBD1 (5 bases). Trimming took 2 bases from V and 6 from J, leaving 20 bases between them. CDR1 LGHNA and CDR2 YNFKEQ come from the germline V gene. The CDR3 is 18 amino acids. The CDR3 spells CASSQRPAGVSGNSPLHF. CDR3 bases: TGTGCCAGCAGCCAACGACCCGCGGGGGTATCGGGTAATTCACCCCTCCACTTT.

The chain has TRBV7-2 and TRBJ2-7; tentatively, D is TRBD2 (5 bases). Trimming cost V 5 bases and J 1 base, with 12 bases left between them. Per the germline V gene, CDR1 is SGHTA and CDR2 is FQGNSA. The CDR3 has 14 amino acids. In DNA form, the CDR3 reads TGTGCCAGCAGCAAGGGCGGGCTTTCCTACGAGCAGTACTTC. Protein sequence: CASSKGGLSYEQYF.

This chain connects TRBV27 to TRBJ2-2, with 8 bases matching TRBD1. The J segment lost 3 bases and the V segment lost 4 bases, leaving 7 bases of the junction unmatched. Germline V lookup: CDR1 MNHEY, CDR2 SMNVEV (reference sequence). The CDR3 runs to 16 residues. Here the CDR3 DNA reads TGTGCCAGCAGTTCTAGACAGGGGTTAGACACCGGGGAGCTGTTTTTT. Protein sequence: CASSSRQGLDTGELFF.

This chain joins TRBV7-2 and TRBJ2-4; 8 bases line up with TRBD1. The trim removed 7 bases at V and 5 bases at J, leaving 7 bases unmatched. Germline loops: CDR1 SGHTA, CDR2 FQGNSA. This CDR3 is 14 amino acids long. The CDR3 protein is CASKEQGGQNIQYF. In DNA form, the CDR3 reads TGTGCCAGCAAGGAACAGGGGGGACAAAACATTCAGTACTTC.

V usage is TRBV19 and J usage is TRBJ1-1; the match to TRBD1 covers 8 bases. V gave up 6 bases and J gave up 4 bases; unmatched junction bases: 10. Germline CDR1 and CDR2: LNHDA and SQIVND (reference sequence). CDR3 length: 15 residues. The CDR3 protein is CASRPQGAFRTEAFF. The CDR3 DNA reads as TGTGCCAGTAGGCCCCAGGGGGCGTTTCGCACTGAAGCTTTCTTT.

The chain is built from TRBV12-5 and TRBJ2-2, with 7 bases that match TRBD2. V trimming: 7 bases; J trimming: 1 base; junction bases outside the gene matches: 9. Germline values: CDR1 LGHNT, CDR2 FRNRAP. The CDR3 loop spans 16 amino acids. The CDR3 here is CASALTGGRNTGELFF. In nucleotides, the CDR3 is TGTGCTAGTGCCCTCACGGGGGGAAGGAACACCGGGGAGCTGTTTTTT.

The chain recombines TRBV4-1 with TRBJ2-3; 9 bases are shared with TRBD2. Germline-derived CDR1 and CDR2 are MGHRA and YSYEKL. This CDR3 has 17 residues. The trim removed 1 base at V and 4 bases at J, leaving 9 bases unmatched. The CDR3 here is CASSQGGGGGRSDTQYF. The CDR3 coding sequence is TGCGCCAGCAGCCAAGGGGGCGGGGGGGGGCGTTCAGATACGCAGTATTTT.

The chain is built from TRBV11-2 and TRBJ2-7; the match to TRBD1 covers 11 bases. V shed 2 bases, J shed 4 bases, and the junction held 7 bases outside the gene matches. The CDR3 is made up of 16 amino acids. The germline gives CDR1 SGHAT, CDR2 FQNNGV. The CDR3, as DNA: TGTGCCAGCAGCTTATCCTCGGGGACAGGGGGATACGAGCAGTACTTC. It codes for CASSLSSGTGGYEQYF.

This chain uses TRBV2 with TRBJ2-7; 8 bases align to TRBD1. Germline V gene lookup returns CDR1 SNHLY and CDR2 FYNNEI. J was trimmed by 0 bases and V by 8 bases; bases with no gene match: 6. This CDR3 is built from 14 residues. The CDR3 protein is CASAGTGISYEQYF. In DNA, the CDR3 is TGTGCCAGCGCCGGGACAGGAATCTCCTACGAGCAGTACTTC.

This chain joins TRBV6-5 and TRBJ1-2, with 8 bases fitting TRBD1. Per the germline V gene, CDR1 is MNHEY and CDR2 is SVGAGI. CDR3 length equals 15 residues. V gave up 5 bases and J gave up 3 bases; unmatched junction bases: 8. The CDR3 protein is CASSAYRGEDYGYTF. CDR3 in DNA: TGTGCCAGCAGTGCGTACAGGGGGGAAGACTATGGCTACACCTTC.